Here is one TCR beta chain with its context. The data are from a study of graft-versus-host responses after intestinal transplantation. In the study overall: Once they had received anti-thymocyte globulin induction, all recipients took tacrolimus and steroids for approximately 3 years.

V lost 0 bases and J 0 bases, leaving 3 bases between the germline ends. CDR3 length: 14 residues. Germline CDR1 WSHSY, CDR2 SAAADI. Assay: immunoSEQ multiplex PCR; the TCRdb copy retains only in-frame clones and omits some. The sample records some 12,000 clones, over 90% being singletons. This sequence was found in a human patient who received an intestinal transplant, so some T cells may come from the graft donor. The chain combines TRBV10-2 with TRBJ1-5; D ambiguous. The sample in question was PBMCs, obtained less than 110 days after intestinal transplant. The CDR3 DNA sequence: TGCGCCAGCAGTGAGTCGGGTAGCAATCAGCCCCAGCATTTT. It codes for CASSESGSNQPQHF.